These 26 T cell receptor beta chains originate from one sample sequenced in a study of CD8+ T cells in alopecia areata. As for treatment: oral pan-JAK inhibitor, 5-10 mg twice daily. cDNA reverse transcribed from extracted RNA served as the sequencing template. Profiled with immunoSEQ multiplex PCR; TCRdb holds only in-frame clones, not every one. The sample consists of about 210,000 clones, approximately 40% of them appearing once. Here the sequenced sample was CD4+ T cells sorted from blood, taken at approximately week 36, from a patient treated with tofacitinib. The receptors were sampled from a human donor with alopecia areata.

At least ten counts were recorded for this clone. The V call is TRBV6-1, the J call TRBJ1-1; tentative D call: TRBD1 (5 bases). This CDR3 contains 14 residues. The germline V and J ends were trimmed by 5 bases and 0 bases, with 10 bases remaining between them. In germline, CDR1 is MNHNS, CDR2 SASEGT. The DNA of the CDR3 is TGTGCCAGCAGTAGTCAGGGTATGAACACTGAAGCTTTCTTT. Encoded protein: CASSSQGMNTEAFF.

As DNA, the CDR3 is TGTGCCAGCAGTGCGACGGAAGACACTGAAGCTTTCTTT. Protein product: CASSATEDTEAFF. The chain joins TRBV4-2 to TRBJ1-1; D gene uncertain. In germline, CDR1 is LGHNA, CDR2 YNFKEQ. The CDR3 consists of 13 residues. Between the trimmed V and J ends, which lost 6 bases and 3 bases, there was a span of 11 bases.

This clone was detected only a few times. Other DNA sequences from this sample encode an identical CDR3 as well. This sequence joins TRBV29-1 and TRBJ2-5, with TRBD1 identical over 8 bases. The closer fit of TRBJ2-7 to the DNA end suggests the J call may be wrong. Germline values: CDR1 SQVTM, CDR2 ANQGSEA. The CDR3 spans 12 residues. CDR3 sequence: CSVGQGSYEQYF. CDR3 in DNA: TGCAGCGTTGGACAGGGGTCCTACGAGCAGTACTTC.

This clone has a handful of counts. V usage is TRBV30 and J usage is TRBJ2-3; TRBD2 agrees at 16 bases. Germline trimming cut 4 bases from V and 3 bases from J; bases unmatched to any gene: 4. The CDR3 is 16 residues long. Germline lookup yields CDR1 GTSNPN and CDR2 SVGIG (reference sequence). In nucleotides, the CDR3 is TGTGCCTGGACCCCGGGACTAGCGGGAGGGACAGATACGCAGTATTTT. This gives the protein CAWTPGLAGGTDTQYF.

In nucleotides, the CDR3 is TGCGCCAGCAGCCCAGGGACAGCCCAAGAGACCCAGTACTTC. Translating gives CASSPGTAQETQYF. The rearrangement links TRBV5-1 to TRBJ2-5; 7 bases align to TRBD1. This CDR3 region has 14 residues. The germline V gene encodes CDR1 SGHRS and CDR2 YFSETQ. Trimming at V came to 4 bases and at J to 1 base, leaving 4 bases not matched to a gene.

The rearrangement uses TRBV2 and TRBJ2-1; D unresolved. V lost 7 bases and J 6 bases, leaving 7 bases between the germline ends. In germline, CDR1 is SNHLY, CDR2 FYNNEI. CDR3 length: 11 amino acids. The CDR3 DNA follows: TGTGCCAGCATAAGGGCCAATGAGCAGTTCTTC. Protein: CASIRANEQFF.

V gene TRBV5-1 combines with J gene TRBJ1-2; tentative D call: TRBD1 (6 bases). Germline-derived CDR1 and CDR2 are SGHRS and YFSETQ. Deletions cut 1 base from V and 10 bases from J, with 17 bases between. The CDR3 is 14 residues long. The CDR3, as DNA: TGCGCCAGCAGCTTGAGAGTACAGGGCTCCGACTACACCTTC. Amino acid sequence: CASSLRVQGSDYTF.

The chain carries TRBV15 and TRBJ2-1; 11 bases line up with TRBD2. CDR3 length: 19 residues. Germline assignment: CDR1 LNHNV and CDR2 YYDKDF (reference sequence). The trim removed 0 bases at V and 4 bases at J, leaving 11 bases unmatched. The CDR3 protein is CATSRDKVPSGRIYNEQFF. The CDR3 coding sequence is TGTGCCACCAGCAGAGATAAGGTGCCTAGCGGGAGGATTTACAATGAGCAGTTCTTC. Using reference TRBV15 and TRBJ2-1 for the parts outside the CDR3, the full variable domain is DAMVIQNPRYQVTQFGKPVTLSCSQTLNHNVMYWYQQKSSQAPKLLFHYYDKDFNNEADTPDNFQSRRPNTSFCFLDIRSPGLGDTAMYLCATSRDKVPSGRIYNEQFFGPGTRLTVL.

V is TRBV29-1 and J is TRBJ2-5; 7 nucleotides match TRBD2. The CDR3 spans 12 residues. Looked up from germline, CDR1 is SQVTM and CDR2 is ANQGSEA. The junction had 7 bases not matched to a gene; V was cut back by 7 bases and J by 5 bases. DNA of the CDR3: TGCAGCGCCGCGGGAGACTCGGAGACCCAGTACTTC. Its translation is CSAAGDSETQYF. Looking up the rest from reference TRBV29-1 and TRBJ2-5 gives the full variable domain: SAVISQKPSRDICQRGTSLTIQCQVDSQVTMMFWYRQQPGQSLTLIATANQGSEATYESGFVIDKFPISRPNLTFSTLTVSNMSPEDSSIYLCSAAGDSETQYFGPGTRLLVL.

The V gene is TRBV25-1, the J gene TRBJ1-1, with D maybe TRBD1 (6 bases). The length of the CDR3 is 13 residues. Germline V CDR1 and CDR2: MGHDK, SYGVNS. V gave up 7 bases and J gave up 1 base, with 10 bases separating them. The CDR3 bases are TGTGCCAGCACTAAAGGGGGGAACACTGAAGCTTTCTTT. Translated, it gives CASTKGGNTEAFF.

This chain links TRBV14 with TRBJ2-1; TRBD1 agrees at 12 bases. There are 16 residues in the CDR3. Losses at the gene ends were 4 bases for V and 9 bases for J; bases not matched to a gene: 10. Germline CDR1 SGHDN, CDR2 FVKESK. The CDR3 sequence is CASSPRDRGQIGEQFF. In nucleotides, the CDR3 is TGTGCCAGCAGCCCCCGGGACAGGGGGCAAATTGGTGAGCAGTTCTTC.

V and J are TRBV6-6 and TRBJ1-5; D is uncertain. Per the germline V gene, CDR1 is MNHNY and CDR2 is SVGAGI (reference sequence). V dropped 7 bases and J dropped 3 bases, with 7 bases sitting between them. The CDR3 has 12 amino acids. The CDR3 nucleotides read TGTGCCAGCACAGGCACCAATCAGCCCCAGCATTTT. Residues: CASTGTNQPQHF.

The chain has TRBV4-3 and TRBJ2-3, with 7 bases lining up with TRBD2. Unmatched junction bases numbered 6, after V lost 6 bases and J lost 0 bases. Germline V gives CDR1 LGHNA, CDR2 YSLEER. The CDR3 is 15 residues long. DNA for the CDR3: TGCGCCAGCAGGCCATCTAGCGGAAGCACAGATACGCAGTATTTT. This codes for CASRPSSGSTDTQYF.

CDR3 nucleotide sequence: TGCGCCAGCAGCTTGATACAGCGCTCCTACGAGCAGTACTTC. Translation gives CASSLIQRSYEQYF. The chain employs TRBV5-1 and TRBJ2-7; D is unresolved. CDR1 is SGHRS and CDR2 is YFSETQ in the germline V gene. V was clipped by 1 base and J by 0 bases, with 8 bases between them. This CDR3 contains 14 residues.

Only a few counts were recorded for this clone. The rearrangement links TRBV6-1 to TRBJ2-2, with D possibly TRBD1 on 6 matching bases. The CDR3 has 15 residues. Deletions cut 1 base from V and 6 bases from J, with 12 bases between. The germline V gene has CDR1 MNHNS and CDR2 SASEGT. The CDR3 loop is CASSEVQGGSGELFF. In nucleotides, the CDR3 is TGTGCCAGCAGTGAAGTACAGGGTGGCTCCGGGGAGCTGTTTTTT.

This clone was picked up a small number of times. The CDR3 loop reads CSVDRAGWNEQFF. CDR3 coding DNA: TGCAGCGTTGACAGGGCGGGTTGGAATGAGCAGTTCTTC. The chain has TRBV29-1 and TRBJ2-1; D tentatively reads TRBD1 or TRBD2 (5 bases each). CDR3 length equals 13 residues. The V end lost 3 bases, the J end lost 7 bases, and 13 bases lay between the germline ends. Germline CDR1 SQVTM, CDR2 ANQGSEA.

This clone has more than one count but fewer than ten. This sequence joins TRBV7-8 and TRBJ1-1; D unclear. The CDR3 length is 13 residues. V dropped 1 base and J dropped 6 bases, with 9 bases sitting between them. Germline V lookup: CDR1 SGHVS, CDR2 FQNEAQ. The chain's CDR3 is CASSLEAGSEAFF. The CDR3 DNA follows: TGTGCCAGCAGCTTAGAGGCCGGCTCTGAAGCTTTCTTT.

The CDR3, as DNA: TGCAGCGTTTCTCAACAGAACAATCAGCCCCAGCATTTT. Amino acid sequence: CSVSQQNNQPQHF. The rearrangement joins TRBV29-1 to TRBJ1-5; D uncertain. Germline values: CDR1 SQVTM, CDR2 ANQGSEA. CDR3 length equals 13 residues. The V and J ends lost 5 bases and 3 bases respectively, with 11 bases between them. Full variable domain (missing parts from reference TRBV29-1 and TRBJ1-5): SAVISQKPSRDICQRGTSLTIQCQVDSQVTMMFWYRQQPGQSLTLIATANQGSEATYESGFVIDKFPISRPNLTFSTLTVSNMSPEDSSIYLCSVSQQNNQPQHFGDGTRLSIL.

This chain joins TRBV10-3 and TRBJ2-5; 7 nucleotides agree with TRBD1. This CDR3 spans 14 amino acids. CDR1 is ENHRY, CDR2 SYGVKD, per germline. J lost 1 base, V lost 5 bases, and 4 bases had no gene match. The CDR3 DNA follows: TGTGCCATCAGTCGAGGACAGGTCCAAGAGACCCAGTACTTC. Protein sequence: CAISRGQVQETQYF.

The chain combines TRBV5-4 with TRBJ2-3; D gene ambiguous. Per the germline V gene, CDR1 is SGHNT and CDR2 is YYREEE (reference sequence). The ends were cut back, 0 bases at V and 3 bases at J, with 5 bases in the middle. There are 13 residues in the CDR3. Here the CDR3 reads CASSLEGTDTQYF. CDR3 in DNA: TGTGCCAGCAGCTTGGAAGGGACAGATACGCAGTATTTT.

The V call is TRBV7-2, the J call TRBJ2-1; 10 nucleotides align to TRBD2. The CDR3 is 15 amino acids. Germline V CDR1 and CDR2: SGHTA, FQGNSA. Germline trimming cut 2 bases from V and 5 bases from J; bases unmatched to any gene: 3. CDR3 nucleotides: TGTGCCAGCAGCTTACTTAGCGGGAGGAACAATGAGCAGTTCTTC. As protein: CASSLLSGRNNEQFF. The full variable domain, completed using reference TRBV7-2 and TRBJ2-1, is GAGVSQSPSNKVTEKGKDVELRCDPISGHTALYWYRQSLGQGLEFLIYFQGNSAPDKSGLPSDRFSAERTGGSVSTLTIQRTQQEDSAVYLCASSLLSGRNNEQFFGPGTRLTVL.

This clone came up a few times. V and J are TRBV28 and TRBJ1-2; TRBD1 might be the D (5 bases). Germline V gives CDR1 MDHEN, CDR2 SYDVKM. The CDR3 is made up of 14 amino acids. V was pared by 5 bases and J by 6 bases, with 16 bases between. In DNA form, the CDR3 reads TGTGCCAGCAGTCCCCCCGGGACGACTAATGGCTACACCTTC. The encoded protein is CASSPPGTTNGYTF.

The J gene is TRBJ2-4, the V gene TRBV27; 10 nucleotides align to TRBD2. With 5 bases clipped from V and 6 bases from J, the junction kept 7 bases outside the gene matches. The CDR3 totals 15 residues. The germline CDR1 and CDR2 sequences are MNHEY and SMNVEV (reference sequence). DNA for the CDR3: TGTGCCAGCAGTGACCCTAGCGGGAGCCGAAACATTCAGTACTTC. The encoded protein is CASSDPSGSRNIQYF.

V is TRBV2 and J is TRBJ2-7; 7 bases are shared with TRBD2. V shed 5 bases, J shed 6 bases, and the junction held 7 bases outside the gene matches. Germline V CDR1 and CDR2: SNHLY, FYNNEI. CDR3 size: 13 residues. CDR3 protein: CASSPGGYVEQYF. CDR3 in DNA: TGTGCCAGCAGTCCGGGGGGATACGTCGAGCAGTACTTC.

This clone was recorded a few times. The chain has TRBV29-1 and TRBJ2-1; perhaps TRBD1 as D (6 bases). Germline CDR1 reads SQVTM; CDR2 reads ANQGSEA. The CDR3 is made up of 13 amino acids. V lost 7 bases to trimming and J lost 4 bases, with 14 bases between them. CDR3 loop: CSGQWGTYNEQFF. The DNA for the CDR3 is TGCAGCGGTCAGTGGGGGACATACAATGAGCAGTTCTTC.

This clone was seen more than once but under ten times. The chain joins TRBV28 to TRBJ2-5, with D possibly being TRBD1 (6 bases). Between the trimmed V and J ends, which lost 5 bases and 0 bases, there was a span of 13 bases. This CDR3 spans 15 amino acids. Germline V lookup: CDR1 MDHEN, CDR2 SYDVKM. The CDR3 loop reads CASSPGQNYQETQYF. The CDR3 bases are TGTGCCAGCAGTCCAGGACAGAATTACCAAGAGACCCAGTACTTC. The full variable domain, with the rest looked up from reference TRBV28 and TRBJ2-5, is DVKVTQSSRYLVKRTGEKVFLECVQDMDHENMFWYRQDPGLGLRLIYFSYDVKMKEKGDIPEGYSVSREKKERFSLILESASTNQTSMYLCASSPGQNYQETQYFGPGTRLLVL.